The rows below give T cell receptor beta chains drawn from one sample of a study of T cell changes during pregnancy in multiple sclerosis. Using immunoSEQ multiplex PCR, the repertoire was profiled, and TCRdb retains in-frame clones only, with some absent. The repertoire consists of approximately 90,000 clones, with roughly 93% occurring once and the leading ten covering 0.7% to 0.95%. The specimen was peripheral blood, collected in the third trimester of pregnancy. These receptors were collected from a female donor with multiple sclerosis, enrolled in a pregnancy study. CDR3s include the opening cysteine and the closing phenylalanine or tryptophan. A D gene is named only where the DNA matches it firmly. Where a row states a size, it is once, few, many or the class of an expanded clone; other rows omit it.

d_gene: -; j_gene: TRBJ1-1; v_gene: TRBV27; abundance: -; CDR3aa: CASSLSGGYTEAFF; CDR3nt: TGTGCCAGCAGTTTATCTGGGGGGTACACTGAAGCTTTCTTT
d_gene: -; j_gene: TRBJ1-3; v_gene: TRBV7-2; abundance: -; CDR3aa: CASSKPGVLSNTIYF; CDR3nt: TGTGCCAGCAGCAAACCGGGGGTTTTGAGCAACACCATATATTTT
d_gene: -; j_gene: TRBJ2-2; v_gene: TRBV4-3; abundance: -; CDR3aa: CASSQDHGNTGELFF; CDR3nt: TGCGCCAGCAGCCAAGATCACGGGAACACCGGGGAGCTGTTTTTT
d_gene: TRBD2; j_gene: TRBJ2-1; v_gene: TRBV5-1; abundance: -; CDR3aa: CASSNPGLAGEDNEQFF; CDR3nt: TGCGCCAGCAGCAACCCGGGACTAGCGGGAGAGGATAATGAGCAGTTCTTC
d_gene: -; j_gene: TRBJ2-5; v_gene: TRBV29-1; abundance: -; CDR3aa: CSVGLGVQETQYF; CDR3nt: TGCAGCGTTGGTCTCGGGGTGCAAGAGACCCAGTACTTC
d_gene: TRBD1; j_gene: TRBJ2-5; v_gene: TRBV2; abundance: -; CDR3aa: CASSHLGQGLETQYF; CDR3nt: TGTGCCAGCAGTCATTTGGGACAGGGTCTAGAGACCCAGTACTTC
d_gene: TRBD1; j_gene: TRBJ1-2; v_gene: TRBV14; abundance: -; CDR3aa: CASSPDRVHGYTF; CDR3nt: TGTGCCAGCAGCCCGGACAGGGTCCATGGCTACACCTTC
d_gene: TRBD1; j_gene: TRBJ1-2; v_gene: TRBV5-1; abundance: once; CDR3aa: CASSLGQGAPNYGYTF; CDR3nt: TGCGCCAGCAGCTTGGGCCAGGGGGCTCCTAACTATGGCTACACCTTC
d_gene: TRBD2; j_gene: TRBJ2-5; v_gene: TRBV7-9; abundance: -; CDR3aa: CASTTSRQLAEEEETQYF; CDR3nt: TGTGCCAGCACCACCTCCAGACAACTAGCGGAGGAAGAAGAGACCCAGTACTTC
d_gene: -; j_gene: TRBJ2-2; v_gene: TRBV19; abundance: -; CDR3aa: CASKDRGRAHGELFF; CDR3nt: TGTGCCAGTAAGGACAGAGGGAGGGCCCACGGGGAGCTGTTTTTT
d_gene: -; j_gene: TRBJ2-7; v_gene: TRBV6-6; abundance: -; CDR3aa: CASSYGLTYEQYF; CDR3nt: TGTGCCAGCAGTTACGGGCTTACCTACGAGCAGTACTTC
d_gene: -; j_gene: TRBJ1-1; v_gene: TRBV4-3; abundance: -; CDR3aa: CASSQAGRGAVTEAFF; CDR3nt: TGCGCCAGCAGCCAAGCCGGTCGGGGGGCAGTCACTGAAGCTTTCTTT
d_gene: TRBD2; j_gene: TRBJ2-1; v_gene: TRBV5-6; abundance: -; CDR3aa: CASSLVVAGGNEQFF; CDR3nt: TGTGCCAGCAGCTTGGTGGTAGCGGGAGGGAATGAGCAGTTCTTC
d_gene: -; j_gene: TRBJ2-7; v_gene: TRBV5-3; abundance: -; CDR3aa: CARSFFRDDRISYEQYF; CDR3nt: TGTGCCAGAAGCTTCTTCAGGGATGACCGGATCTCCTACGAGCAGTACTTC
d_gene: TRBD1; j_gene: TRBJ1-2; v_gene: TRBV5-1; abundance: -; CDR3aa: CASSLGQGAPDGYTF; CDR3nt: TGCGCCAGCAGCTTGGGACAGGGGGCGCCGGACGGCTACACCTTC
d_gene: -; j_gene: TRBJ2-6; v_gene: TRBV9; abundance: -; CDR3aa: CASSPRGDHSGANVLTF; CDR3nt: TGTGCCAGCAGCCCAAGAGGAGATCACTCTGGGGCCAACGTCCTGACTTTC
d_gene: TRBD1; j_gene: TRBJ1-4; v_gene: TRBV27; abundance: -; CDR3aa: CASSTKFGQVANNEKLFF; CDR3nt: TGTGCCAGCAGTACTAAATTTGGACAGGTGGCAAATAATGAAAAACTGTTTTTT
d_gene: -; j_gene: TRBJ1-2; v_gene: TRBV4-3; abundance: -; CDR3aa: CASSQAVSNYGYTF; CDR3nt: TGCGCCAGCAGCCAAGCCGTATCTAACTATGGCTACACCTTC
d_gene: -; j_gene: TRBJ2-7; v_gene: TRBV7-2; abundance: -; CDR3aa: CASSLVERGSYEQYF; CDR3nt: TGTGCCAGCAGCTTAGTGGAAAGGGGCTCCTACGAGCAGTACTTC
d_gene: -; j_gene: TRBJ1-4; v_gene: TRBV7-8; abundance: -; CDR3aa: CASSWTASTNEKLFF; CDR3nt: TGTGCCAGCAGCTGGACAGCCTCAACTAATGAAAAACTGTTTTTT
d_gene: -; j_gene: TRBJ2-7; v_gene: TRBV5-5; abundance: -; CDR3aa: CASSLALAGSYEQYF; CDR3nt: TGTGCCAGCAGCTTGGCGCTAGCAGGATCGTACGAGCAGTACTTC
d_gene: TRBD2; j_gene: TRBJ2-3; v_gene: TRBV28; abundance: -; CDR3aa: CASRGLAALTDTQYF; CDR3nt: TGTGCCAGCAGAGGACTAGCGGCCCTCACAGATACGCAGTATTTT
d_gene: -; j_gene: TRBJ1-1; v_gene: TRBV9; abundance: -; CDR3aa: CASSGQANTEAFF; CDR3nt: TGTGCCAGCAGCGGGCAGGCGAACACTGAAGCTTTCTTT
d_gene: -; j_gene: TRBJ2-1; v_gene: TRBV11-2; abundance: -; CDR3aa: CASSLDRQTYNEQFF; CDR3nt: TGTGCCAGCAGCTTAGATCGACAAACCTACAATGAGCAGTTCTTC
d_gene: TRBD1; j_gene: TRBJ2-5; v_gene: TRBV10-1; abundance: few; CDR3aa: CATRARGPYF; CDR3nt: TGCGCTACCAGAGCAAGGGGGCCTTACTTC
d_gene: TRBD1; j_gene: TRBJ2-5; v_gene: TRBV13; abundance: -; CDR3aa: CASSSRTGLETQYF; CDR3nt: TGTGCCAGCAGCTCCCGGACAGGGCTGGAGACCCAGTACTTC
d_gene: -; j_gene: TRBJ1-1; v_gene: TRBV10-3; abundance: few; CDR3aa: CAIRSSGGRTEAFF; CDR3nt: TGTGCCATCAGATCCTCGGGGGGGCGAACTGAAGCTTTCTTT
d_gene: -; j_gene: TRBJ2-1; v_gene: TRBV13; abundance: -; CDR3aa: CASSLYSGAENNEQFF; CDR3nt: TGTGCCAGCAGCTTATACTCTGGGGCAGAAAACAATGAGCAGTTCTTC
d_gene: -; j_gene: TRBJ1-2; v_gene: TRBV5-1; abundance: -; CDR3aa: CASSSLDNNYGYTF; CDR3nt: TGCGCCAGCAGCTCACTGGACAATAACTATGGCTACACCTTC
d_gene: -; j_gene: TRBJ1-1; v_gene: TRBV7-8; abundance: -; CDR3aa: CASSSSRVLSEAFF; CDR3nt: TGTGCCAGCAGCTCCAGCAGGGTGCTGTCTGAAGCTTTCTTT
d_gene: TRBD2; j_gene: TRBJ2-7; v_gene: TRBV6-5; abundance: -; CDR3aa: CASRLAGGPYEQYF; CDR3nt: TGTGCCAGCAGGCTAGCGGGAGGGCCTTACGAGCAGTACTTC
d_gene: TRBD1; j_gene: TRBJ2-7; v_gene: TRBV4-1; abundance: -; CDR3aa: CASSHTRGTGYHEQYF; CDR3nt: TGCGCCAGCAGCCACACTAGAGGGACAGGGTACCACGAGCAGTACTTC
d_gene: -; j_gene: TRBJ2-7; v_gene: TRBV2; abundance: -; CDR3aa: CASGARSVAEQYF; CDR3nt: TGTGCCAGCGGGGCGAGGTCAGTTGCCGAGCAGTACTTC
d_gene: TRBD1; j_gene: TRBJ2-3; v_gene: TRBV6-5; abundance: -; CDR3aa: CASSPDREADTQYF; CDR3nt: TGTGCCAGCAGCCCAGACAGGGAAGCAGATACGCAGTATTTT
d_gene: TRBD1; j_gene: TRBJ2-5; v_gene: TRBV9; abundance: -; CDR3aa: CASSGQGDETQYF; CDR3nt: TGTGCCAGCAGCGGACAGGGAGACGAGACCCAGTACTTC
d_gene: TRBD1; j_gene: TRBJ2-2; v_gene: TRBV7-9; abundance: once; CDR3aa: CASSADRGHNTGELFF; CDR3nt: TGTGCCAGCAGCGCCGACAGGGGCCATAACACCGGGGAGCTGTTTTTT
d_gene: TRBD1; j_gene: TRBJ1-5; v_gene: TRBV5-1; abundance: -; CDR3aa: CASSLGDRGGNQPQHF; CDR3nt: TGCGCCAGCAGCTTGGGAGACAGGGGTGGCAATCAGCCCCAGCATTTT
d_gene: TRBD2; j_gene: TRBJ2-3; v_gene: TRBV7-6; abundance: -; CDR3aa: CASRLTSGDGDTQYF; CDR3nt: TGTGCCAGCAGACTTACTAGCGGGGATGGGGATACGCAGTATTTT
d_gene: -; j_gene: TRBJ2-3; v_gene: TRBV4-1; abundance: -; CDR3aa: CASSQFPRDTDTQYF; CDR3nt: TGCGCCAGCAGCCAATTTCCCAGGGACACAGATACGCAGTATTTT
d_gene: TRBD1; j_gene: TRBJ2-7; v_gene: TRBV18; abundance: -; CDR3aa: CASSLQGAEQYF; CDR3nt: TGTGCCAGCTCACTACAGGGGGCCGAGCAGTACTTC
d_gene: -; j_gene: TRBJ1-1; v_gene: TRBV19; abundance: -; CDR3aa: CASSYGGLQGTEAFF; CDR3nt: TGTGCCAGTAGTTACGGGGGACTCCAGGGCACTGAAGCTTTCTTT
d_gene: -; j_gene: TRBJ2-3; v_gene: TRBV4-3; abundance: -; CDR3aa: CASSQDPPGHRTDTQYF; CDR3nt: TGCGCCAGCAGCCAAGATCCCCCGGGACATCGCACAGATACGCAGTATTTT
d_gene: -; j_gene: TRBJ1-1; v_gene: TRBV6-1; abundance: -; CDR3aa: CASSVAEGEAFF; CDR3nt: TGTGCCAGCAGTGTGGCCGAGGGTGAAGCTTTCTTT
d_gene: -; j_gene: TRBJ2-1; v_gene: TRBV11-2; abundance: -; CDR3aa: CASSLVVSALGNEQFF; CDR3nt: TGTGCCAGCAGCCTAGTAGTCAGCGCCCTGGGTAATGAGCAGTTCTTC
d_gene: TRBD2; j_gene: TRBJ2-1; v_gene: TRBV7-2; abundance: -; CDR3aa: CASSLDGRENEQFF; CDR3nt: TGTGCCAGCAGCTTAGACGGGAGGGAAAATGAGCAGTTCTTC
d_gene: -; j_gene: TRBJ2-7; v_gene: TRBV7-8; abundance: once; CDR3aa: CASSSGLGIDEQYF; CDR3nt: TGTGCCAGCAGCTCGGGACTGGGAATCGACGAGCAGTACTTC
d_gene: TRBD2; j_gene: TRBJ2-3; v_gene: TRBV11-2; abundance: -; CDR3aa: CASSSLGEGSTDTQYF; CDR3nt: TGTGCCAGCAGCTCCCTGGGGGAGGGGAGCACAGATACGCAGTATTTT
d_gene: TRBD2; j_gene: TRBJ2-5; v_gene: TRBV30; abundance: -; CDR3aa: CAWSGTSGAAGQETQYF; CDR3nt: TGTGCCTGGAGTGGGACTAGCGGGGCGGCCGGACAAGAGACCCAGTACTTC
d_gene: -; j_gene: TRBJ2-5; v_gene: TRBV19; abundance: -; CDR3aa: CASRVQGRRGETQYF; CDR3nt: TGTGCCAGTAGGGTACAGGGGAGGCGTGGGGAGACCCAGTACTTC
d_gene: -; j_gene: TRBJ2-2; v_gene: TRBV7-3; abundance: -; CDR3aa: CASSLRGAANTGELFF; CDR3nt: TGTGCCAGCAGCTTACGCGGGGCGGCGAACACCGGGGAGCTGTTTTTT
d_gene: TRBD2; j_gene: TRBJ2-7; v_gene: TRBV6-1; abundance: -; CDR3aa: CASSEGTPLAAFYEQYF; CDR3nt: TGTGCCAGCAGTGAAGGCACCCCACTAGCGGCATTCTACGAGCAGTACTTC
d_gene: -; j_gene: TRBJ2-7; v_gene: TRBV25-1; abundance: -; CDR3aa: CASSEPGAAYEQYF; CDR3nt: TGTGCCAGCAGTGAACCAGGGGCAGCCTACGAGCAGTACTTC
d_gene: TRBD1; j_gene: TRBJ2-5; v_gene: TRBV28; abundance: -; CDR3aa: CASSKTRTGQETQYF; CDR3nt: TGTGCCAGCAGTAAAACCCGGACAGGGCAAGAGACCCAGTACTTC
d_gene: -; j_gene: TRBJ2-7; v_gene: TRBV5-8; abundance: -; CDR3aa: CASSGTGHGAYEQYF; CDR3nt: TGTGCCAGCAGCGGTACGGGACATGGGGCCTACGAGCAGTACTTC
d_gene: TRBD1; j_gene: TRBJ1-1; v_gene: TRBV11-3; abundance: -; CDR3aa: CASSCPGGGCWTEAFF; CDR3nt: TGTGCCAGCAGCTGCCCAGGAGGGGGCTGTTGGACTGAAGCTTTCTTT
d_gene: TRBD2; j_gene: TRBJ2-1; v_gene: TRBV6-5; abundance: -; CDR3aa: CASRLAGSSYNEQFF; CDR3nt: TGTGCCAGCAGGCTAGCGGGGAGCTCCTACAATGAGCAGTTCTTC
d_gene: -; j_gene: TRBJ1-4; v_gene: TRBV7-9; abundance: -; CDR3aa: CASSGRTGMTGEKLFF; CDR3nt: TGTGCCAGCAGCGGCCGAACAGGGATGACTGGTGAAAAACTGTTTTTT
d_gene: -; j_gene: TRBJ2-7; v_gene: TRBV11-2; abundance: once; CDR3aa: CASSDSVSSYEQYF; CDR3nt: TGTGCCAGCAGCGATAGCGTGAGCTCCTACGAGCAGTACTTC
d_gene: TRBD1; j_gene: TRBJ2-5; v_gene: TRBV5-4; abundance: once; CDR3aa: CASSPRGRGRETQYF; CDR3nt: TGTGCCAGCAGCCCCCGTGGCAGGGGGAGAGAGACCCAGTACTTC